This is a list of T cell receptor beta chains from one sample in a study of control samples from healthy donors and cancer patients. Only in-frame clones appear in the TCRdb table, and some are missing; sequencing was by immunoSEQ multiplex PCR. The table shows roughly 81,000 clones, with roughly 84% occurring only once. Sequencing was carried out using PBMCs. The source of these receptors is a man aged 55 to 70 with head and neck cancer. The CDR3 runs from the conserved cysteine through the conserved F or W. The order of the fields is V gene, clone size, J gene, D gene, CDR3 protein, CDR3 DNA. The D gene is left open where the match is weak. Rows may omit the clone size; those that give it use once, few, many or a size class.

v_gene: TRBV11-2
abundance: NA
j_gene: TRBJ2-7
d_gene: NA
CDR3aa: CASSARRALSYEQYF
CDR3nt: TGTGCCAGCAGCGCCCGGCGGGCGCTCTCCTACGAGCAGTACTTC

v_gene: TRBV3-1/TRBV3-2
abundance: NA
j_gene: TRBJ1-1
d_gene: TRBD1
CDR3aa: CASSPYRGTEAFF
CDR3nt: TGTGCCAGCAGCCCGTACAGGGGCACTGAAGCTTTCTTT

v_gene: TRBV5-1
abundance: NA
j_gene: TRBJ1-2
d_gene: NA
CDR3aa: CASSLRFRPSNYGYTF
CDR3nt: TGCGCCAGCAGCTTGCGTTTCCGACCCTCTAACTATGGCTACACCTTC

v_gene: TRBV28
abundance: few
j_gene: TRBJ1-6
d_gene: NA
CDR3aa: CASTEGNSPLHF
CDR3nt: TGTGCCAGCACCGAAGGAAATTCACCCCTCCACTTT

v_gene: TRBV28
abundance: NA
j_gene: TRBJ1-2
d_gene: NA
CDR3aa: CASRGTPKNYGYTF
CDR3nt: TGTGCCAGCAGAGGGACACCTAAAAACTATGGCTACACCTTC

v_gene: TRBV6-1
abundance: NA
j_gene: TRBJ2-3
d_gene: NA
CDR3aa: CASSEIDTQYF
CDR3nt: TGTGCCAGCAGTGAAATAGATACGCAGTATTTT

v_gene: TRBV6-5
abundance: NA
j_gene: TRBJ2-6
d_gene: NA
CDR3aa: CASHFGLTGANVLTF
CDR3nt: TGTGCCAGCCACTTTGGCCTCACTGGGGCCAACGTCCTGACTTTC

v_gene: TRBV25-1
abundance: NA
j_gene: TRBJ2-3
d_gene: NA
CDR3aa: CASRGDGVGTQYF
CDR3nt: TGTGCCAGCAGAGGGGACGGAGTGGGGACGCAGTATTTT

v_gene: TRBV11-2
abundance: NA
j_gene: TRBJ2-2
d_gene: NA
CDR3aa: CATTYAGELFF
CDR3nt: TGTGCCACCACATACGCCGGGGAGCTGTTTTTT

v_gene: TRBV7-7
abundance: NA
j_gene: TRBJ2-2
d_gene: NA
CDR3aa: CASSLVTGSTGELFF
CDR3nt: TGTGCCAGCAGCTTAGTTACAGGGAGCACCGGGGAGCTGTTTTTT

v_gene: TRBV11-2
abundance: NA
j_gene: TRBJ2-3
d_gene: NA
CDR3aa: CASSLVGSADTQYF
CDR3nt: TGTGCCAGCAGCTTAGTAGGGAGCGCAGATACGCAGTATTTT

v_gene: TRBV11-2
abundance: NA
j_gene: TRBJ2-3
d_gene: TRBD2
CDR3aa: CASSFSAGVGTDTQYF
CDR3nt: TGTGCCAGCAGCTTCAGCGCGGGAGTGGGCACAGATACGCAGTATTTT

v_gene: TRBV10-2
abundance: NA
j_gene: TRBJ1-5
d_gene: NA
CDR3aa: CASRAPGGNQPQHF
CDR3nt: TGCGCCAGCAGAGCCCCCGGGGGCAATCAGCCCCAGCATTTT

v_gene: TRBV3-1/TRBV3-2
abundance: NA
j_gene: TRBJ1-1
d_gene: TRBD1
CDR3aa: CASSQGGTGGEAFF
CDR3nt: TGTGCCAGCAGCCAAGGCGGGACAGGGGGTGAAGCTTTCTTT

v_gene: TRBV5-4
abundance: NA
j_gene: TRBJ1-2
d_gene: NA
CDR3aa: CASSLGPGVANYGYTF
CDR3nt: TGTGCCAGCAGCTTGGGCCCAGGGGTAGCTAACTATGGCTACACCTTC

v_gene: TRBV5-1
abundance: NA
j_gene: TRBJ1-3
d_gene: NA
CDR3aa: CASSSDPGNTIYF
CDR3nt: TGCGCCAGCAGCTCGGATCCTGGAAACACCATATATTTT

v_gene: TRBV14
abundance: NA
j_gene: TRBJ2-1
d_gene: TRBD1
CDR3aa: CASSQADRINPQQFF
CDR3nt: TGTGCCAGCAGCCAAGCGGACAGGATCAACCCCCAGCAGTTCTTC

v_gene: TRBV24-1
abundance: NA
j_gene: TRBJ2-3
d_gene: NA
CDR3aa: CATAGTHAGDTQYF
CDR3nt: TGTGCCACCGCCGGGACCCACGCGGGAGATACGCAGTATTTT

v_gene: TRBV5-4
abundance: NA
j_gene: TRBJ2-5
d_gene: NA
CDR3aa: CASSFSGVKETQYF
CDR3nt: TGTGCCAGCAGCTTTTCAGGGGTTAAAGAGACCCAGTACTTC

v_gene: TRBV7-2
abundance: NA
j_gene: TRBJ2-7
d_gene: NA
CDR3aa: CASSPDSGEQYF
CDR3nt: TGTGCCAGCAGCCCCGATTCCGGCGAGCAGTACTTC

v_gene: TRBV15
abundance: NA
j_gene: TRBJ1-3
d_gene: NA
CDR3aa: CATSSPSQPGLNGNTIYF
CDR3nt: TGTGCCACCAGCAGTCCCTCTCAGCCGGGACTAAATGGAAACACCATATATTTT

v_gene: TRBV18
abundance: few
j_gene: TRBJ2-2
d_gene: NA
CDR3aa: CASSPTGTGELFF
CDR3nt: TGTGCCAGCTCACCCACAGGCACCGGGGAGCTGTTTTTT

v_gene: TRBV29-1
abundance: NA
j_gene: TRBJ1-1
d_gene: NA
CDR3aa: CSVRGVNTEAFF
CDR3nt: TGCAGCGTGAGGGGAGTAAACACTGAAGCTTTCTTT

v_gene: TRBV7-9
abundance: NA
j_gene: TRBJ2-7
d_gene: NA
CDR3aa: CASSLLAESYEQYF
CDR3nt: TGTGCCAGCAGCTTGTTAGCGGAATCCTACGAGCAGTACTTC

v_gene: TRBV28
abundance: NA
j_gene: TRBJ1-1
d_gene: NA
CDR3aa: CASKQMNTEAFF
CDR3nt: TGTGCCAGCAAACAGATGAACACTGAAGCTTTCTTT

v_gene: TRBV6-5
abundance: few
j_gene: TRBJ2-7
d_gene: TRBD2
CDR3aa: CASRGGYGLRYEQYF
CDR3nt: TGTGCCAGCAGGGGGGGGTATGGACTGAGATACGAGCAGTACTTC

v_gene: TRBV27
abundance: NA
j_gene: TRBJ2-7
d_gene: NA
CDR3aa: CASSFGRTYEQYF
CDR3nt: TGTGCCAGCAGTTTTGGACGGACTTACGAGCAGTACTTC

v_gene: TRBV29-1
abundance: NA
j_gene: TRBJ2-1
d_gene: NA
CDR3aa: CSVEVRYNEQFF
CDR3nt: TGCAGCGTTGAAGTCCGTTACAATGAGCAGTTCTTC

v_gene: TRBV19
abundance: NA
j_gene: TRBJ1-5
d_gene: TRBD1
CDR3aa: CASSTRTGTNQPQHF
CDR3nt: TGTGCCAGTAGTACCCGGACAGGGACGAATCAGCCCCAGCATTTT

v_gene: TRBV6-5
abundance: NA
j_gene: TRBJ2-7
d_gene: NA
CDR3aa: CASSYVGSYEQYF
CDR3nt: TGTGCCAGCAGTTACGTGGGAAGCTACGAGCAGTACTTC

v_gene: TRBV27
abundance: NA
j_gene: TRBJ1-5
d_gene: NA
CDR3aa: CASSLSPYQPQHF
CDR3nt: TGTGCCAGCAGTTTATCACCATATCAGCCCCAGCATTTT

v_gene: TRBV5-4
abundance: NA
j_gene: TRBJ2-7
d_gene: TRBD2
CDR3aa: CASSFPGGLYEQYF
CDR3nt: TGTGCCAGCAGCTTTCCGGGGGGTCTCTACGAGCAGTACTTC

v_gene: TRBV3-1/TRBV3-2
abundance: NA
j_gene: TRBJ2-1
d_gene: NA
CDR3aa: CASSQGLLSYNEQFF
CDR3nt: TGTGCCAGCAGCCAAGGACTACTCTCCTACAATGAGCAGTTCTTC

v_gene: TRBV27
abundance: NA
j_gene: TRBJ2-5
d_gene: NA
CDR3aa: CASSLSWETQYF
CDR3nt: TGTGCCAGCAGTTTATCGTGGGAGACCCAGTACTTC

v_gene: TRBV28
abundance: NA
j_gene: TRBJ1-4
d_gene: NA
CDR3aa: CASSPLINTWTMGEKLFF
CDR3nt: TGTGCCAGCAGTCCCCTCATAAACACCTGGACCATGGGTGAAAAACTGTTTTTT

v_gene: TRBV6-5
abundance: NA
j_gene: TRBJ2-7
d_gene: TRBD2
CDR3aa: CASSNTGGAYEQYF
CDR3nt: TGTGCCAGCAGTAATACGGGGGGAGCCTACGAGCAGTACTTC

v_gene: TRBV24-1
abundance: NA
j_gene: TRBJ1-2
d_gene: TRBD1
CDR3aa: CATSDLQGRGYTF
CDR3nt: TGTGCCACCAGTGACCTACAGGGGCGAGGCTACACCTTC

v_gene: TRBV5-1
abundance: NA
j_gene: TRBJ1-1
d_gene: NA
CDR3aa: CASSFYRETEAFF
CDR3nt: TGCGCCAGCAGCTTCTATAGGGAAACTGAAGCTTTCTTT

v_gene: TRBV7-9
abundance: NA
j_gene: TRBJ2-3
d_gene: NA
CDR3aa: CASSLRGSSHTDTQYF
CDR3nt: TGTGCCAGCAGCTTAAGGGGGAGTTCCCACACAGATACGCAGTATTTT